What follows are 30 T cell receptor beta chains derived from one specimen sequenced in a study of technical replicates of blood from several donors (dated by TCRdb to about 2017). Preparation of the library involved the immunoSEQ multiplex PCR assay. In its TCRdb copy, this immuneACCESS table keeps in-frame sequences only and misses some clones. Where compared with another copy, unresolved V genes explain less than half of these, and the others have no known cause. For this sample the table gives fewer than 75,000 clones, of which 85% to 95% were detected only once. About 0.25% of the sample comes from the top ten. The sequenced material came from T cells isolated from PBMCs. The receptors here all came from a human donor in good health.

The chain joins TRBV6-5 to TRBJ2-7, with D possibly TRBD1 on 6 matching bases. V was trimmed by 0 bases and J by 12 bases, leaving 18 bases between them. This CDR3 is built from 14 residues. Germline lookup yields CDR1 MNHEY and CDR2 SVGAGI. The CDR3 DNA follows: TGTGCCAGCAGTTACTCGACAGGTCACTACGAGAGGTACTTC. The encoded protein is CASSYSTGHYERYF.

In its sample, this clone was seen a few times. The genes are TRBV30 and TRBJ2-1; D is undetermined. V lost 3 bases and J 7 bases, leaving 7 bases between the germline ends. This CDR3 is 11 amino acids long. The germline gives CDR1 GTSNPN, CDR2 SVGIG (reference sequence). The CDR3 sequence is CAWRKRNEQFF. The CDR3 DNA follows: TGTGCCTGGAGGAAGAGAAATGAGCAGTTCTTC. Supplemented by reference TRBV30 and TRBJ2-1, the full variable domain reads SQTIHQWPATLVQPVGSPLSLECTVEGTSNPNLYWYRQAAGRGLQLLFYSVGIGQISSEVPQNLSASRPQDRQFILSSKKLLLSDSGFYLCAWRKRNEQFFGPGTRLTVL.

The gene calls are TRBV14 and TRBJ2-1; TRBD1 matches at 8 bases. V shed 4 bases, J shed 3 bases, and the junction held 2 bases outside the gene matches. Germline assignment: CDR1 SGHDN and CDR2 FVKESK. The CDR3 totals 14 residues. The CDR3 reads CASSPGTGYNEQFF. The CDR3 region has the DNA TGTGCCAGCAGCCCCGGGACAGGCTACAATGAGCAGTTCTTC.

In its sample, this clone was seen once. The chain carries TRBV4-1 and TRBJ1-1; D is perhaps TRBD1 (6 bases). The CDR3 spans 13 residues. V lost 4 bases, J lost 1 base, and 7 bases lay in between. CDR1 is MGHRA and CDR2 is YSYEKL in the germline V gene. The chain's CDR3 is CASSLQGNTEAFF. The CDR3 region has the DNA TGCGCCAGCAGCCTACAGGGGAACACTGAAGCTTTCTTT.

This sequence joins TRBV2 and TRBJ2-7; D is undetermined. This CDR3 is built from 10 residues. Germline V gene sequence: CDR1 SNHLY, CDR2 FYNNEI. Between the trimmed V and J ends, which lost 7 bases and 6 bases, there was a span of 7 bases. CDR3 sequence reads: CASMNSEQYF. The CDR3 DNA follows: TGTGCCAGCATGAACTCCGAGCAGTACTTC.

The genes are TRBV29-1 and TRBJ1-1; 9 positions agree with TRBD1. The CDR3 sequence is 16 residues long. V dropped 4 bases and J dropped 4; count of bases not matched to a gene: 13. The germline V gene has CDR1 SQVTM and CDR2 ANQGSEA. CDR3 nucleotides: TGCAGCGTTGTCCGGACAGGGGTTTGGGTGAGCACTGAAGCTTTCTTT. As protein: CSVVRTGVWVSTEAFF.

This clone appeared a single time. The genes are TRBV19 and TRBJ2-7, with 10 bases fitting TRBD1. The germline V gene encodes CDR1 LNHDA and CDR2 SQIVND (reference sequence). This CDR3 has 15 amino acids. V dropped 7 bases and J dropped 3; count of bases not matched to a gene: 9. The CDR3 protein is CASNAGTGVRYEQYF. The CDR3 coding sequence is TGTGCCAGTAACGCTGGGACAGGGGTTCGCTACGAGCAGTACTTC.

This chain connects TRBV28 to TRBJ1-5, with D uncertain. Deletions cut 6 bases from V and 3 bases from J, with 12 bases between. Germline values: CDR1 MDHEN, CDR2 SYDVKM. This CDR3 has 14 amino acids. DNA of the CDR3: TGTGCCAGCAGCCAAGCCGGGTTCAATCAGCCCCAGCATTTT. Translation gives CASSQAGFNQPQHF.

DNA for the CDR3: TGCGCCAGCAGCTTGGACGCCACAGGACCTGGAAACACCATATATTTT. This sequence encodes CASSLDATGPGNTIYF. The chain combines TRBV5-1 with TRBJ1-3, with a weak D call TRBD1 (5 bases). Germline lookup yields CDR1 SGHRS and CDR2 YFSETQ. This CDR3 comprises 16 residues. V dropped 0 bases and J dropped 2 bases, with 12 bases sitting between them.

V is TRBV5-1 and J is TRBJ2-5; D may be TRBD2 (7 bases). The ends were cut back, 2 bases at V and 0 bases at J, with 8 bases in the middle. Germline V lookup: CDR1 SGHRS, CDR2 YFSETQ. The CDR3 runs to 14 residues. The CDR3 is CASSFGGHQETQYF. DNA for the CDR3: TGCGCCAGCAGCTTCGGGGGGCACCAAGAGACCCAGTACTTC. The full variable domain, completed using reference TRBV5-1 and TRBJ2-5, is KAGVTQTPRYLIKTRGQQVTLSCSPISGHRSVSWYQQTPGQGLQFLFEYFSETQRNKGNFPGRFSGRQFSNSRSEMNVSTLELGDSALYLCASSFGGHQETQYFGPGTRLLVL.

V gene TRBV7-9 combines with J gene TRBJ1-2, with D uncertain. There are 15 residues in the CDR3. CDR1 and CDR2 (germline): SEHNR, FQNEAQ (reference sequence). The ends were cut back, 4 bases at V and 0 bases at J, with 12 bases in the middle. CDR3 in DNA: TGTGCCAGCAGCTCCCCCGGGGAAGCTAACTATGGCTACACCTTC. It specifies CASSSPGEANYGYTF.

V usage is TRBV19 and J usage is TRBJ1-1; D uncertain. This CDR3 comprises 15 residues. Germline V gene data show CDR1 as LNHDA and CDR2 as SQIVND (reference sequence). V gave up 5 bases and J gave up 1 base, with 14 bases separating them. The CDR3 nucleotides are TGTGCCAGTAGTTTTCTCTTTCGGGAGAACACTGAAGCTTTCTTT. This encodes CASSFLFRENTEAFF.

J is TRBJ1-3 and V is TRBV27; 9 bases map to TRBD1. Per the germline V gene, CDR1 is MNHEY and CDR2 is SMNVEV (reference sequence). The V segment lost 4 bases and the J segment 0 bases; nucleotides outside the gene matches: 13. The CDR3 has 19 amino acids. The CDR3 DNA reads as TGTGCCAGCAGTTCCCCCCGGGACAGGGCTCACCTCTCTGGAAACACCATATATTTT. This codes for CASSSPRDRAHLSGNTIYF.

V is TRBV20-1 and J is TRBJ1-1; 8 bases map to TRBD1. CDR1 and CDR2 (germline): DFQATT, SNEGSKA (reference sequence). Losses at the gene ends were 6 bases for V and 10 bases for J; bases not matched to a gene: 7. This CDR3 region has 11 residues. CDR3 coding DNA: TGCAGTGCAACCCGTGGGACAGGAGCTTTCTTT. Protein sequence: CSATRGTGAFF.

This clone is a singleton in its sample. V usage is TRBV5-4 and J usage is TRBJ2-1; no reliable D call. From germline, CDR1 is SGHNT and CDR2 YYREEE (reference sequence). V lost 4 bases to trimming and J lost 5 bases, with 22 bases between them. The CDR3 loop spans 17 amino acids. In DNA form, the CDR3 reads TGTGCCAGCAGCCCTATCGCCGGGTCCCGAGTGGACAATGAGCAGTTCTTC. It specifies CASSPIAGSRVDNEQFF.

This chain connects TRBV25-1 to TRBJ1-2, with D possibly being TRBD1 (6 bases). The CDR3 totals 14 residues. Germline V gene sequence: CDR1 MGHDK, CDR2 SYGVNS. The germline V and J ends were trimmed by 3 bases and 7 bases, with 15 bases remaining between them. CDR3 region: CASSELTGTFGYTF. The CDR3 DNA follows: TGTGCCAGCAGTGAGCTGACAGGTACCTTTGGCTACACCTTC.

The rearrangement joins TRBV11-3 to TRBJ2-7; 9 bases line up with TRBD1. J was trimmed by 4 bases and V by 5 bases; bases with no gene match: 6. The CDR3 is 14 amino acids. Germline assignment: CDR1 SGHNT and CDR2 YENEEA. As DNA, the CDR3 is TGTGCCAGCAGCGAGCCTGGGACAGGGTACGAGCAGTACTTC. The encoded protein is CASSEPGTGYEQYF. Combining the CDR3 with reference TRBV11-3 and TRBJ2-7 gives the whole variable domain EAGVVQSPRYKIIEKKQPVAFWCNPISGHNTLYWYLQNLGQGPELLIRYENEEAVDDSQLPKDRFSAERLKGVDSTLKIQPAELGDSAVYLCASSEPGTGYEQYFGPGTRLTVT.

The chain recombines TRBV6-1 with TRBJ1-5; TRBD1 aligns across 9 bases. Germline loops: CDR1 MNHNS, CDR2 SASEGT. This CDR3 contains 14 residues. J was trimmed by 7 bases and V by 8 bases; bases with no gene match: 9. The CDR3 nucleotides are TGTGCCAGCGCGGGACAGGGAGTTTCCCAGCCCCAGCATTTT. Translated: CASAGQGVSQPQHF.

V usage is TRBV6-6 and J usage is TRBJ1-4; possible D gene TRBD1, 5 bases. Between the trimmed V and J ends, which lost 7 bases and 8 bases, there was a span of 23 bases. Per the germline V gene, CDR1 is MNHNY and CDR2 is SVGAGI (reference sequence). The CDR3 extends over 16 amino acids. DNA of the CDR3: TGTGCCAGCACCACTGACCGGGGGAGTGGGTTGGAAAAACTGTTTTTT. This codes for CASTTDRGSGLEKLFF.

The gene calls are TRBV5-8 and TRBJ2-3, with TRBD2 as a possible D gene (5 bases). This CDR3 region has 14 residues. Germline-derived CDR1 and CDR2 are SGHTS and YDEGEE. The V end lost 0 bases, the J end lost 4 bases, and 9 bases lay between the germline ends. CDR3: CASSLAGVADTQYF. CDR3 coding DNA: TGTGCCAGCAGCTTGGCCGGGGTGGCAGATACGCAGTATTTT. The full variable domain, in which reference TRBV5-8 and TRBJ2-3 provide the parts outside the CDR3, is EAGVTQSPTHLIKTRGQQATLRCSPISGHTSVYWYQQALGLGLQFLLWYDEGEERNRGNFPPRFSGRQFPNYSSELNVNALELEDSALYLCASSLAGVADTQYFGPGTRLTVL.

This clone was observed once. Compared with germline, one end of the junction differs, possibly owing to a read error. DNA of the CDR3: TGTGCTAGCAGCTTACGGGACGAGCAGTACTTC. Translation gives CASSLRDEQYF. The chain carries TRBV7-7 and TRBJ2-7, with D unclear. The CDR3 is 11 amino acids. CDR1 and CDR2 (germline): SSHAT, FNYEAQ (reference sequence). The full variable domain, with the rest looked up from reference TRBV7-7 and TRBJ2-7, is GAGVSQSPRYKVTKRGQDVTLRCDPISSHATLYWYQQALGQGPEFLTYFNYEAQPDKSGLPSDRFSAERPEGSISTLTIQRTEQRDSAMYRCASSLRDEQYFGPGTRLTVT.

V usage is TRBV7-8 and J usage is TRBJ2-2, with TRBD2 identical over 8 bases. Germline V CDR1 and CDR2: SGHVS, FQNEAQ. The CDR3 has 16 residues. Trimming at V came to 4 bases and at J to 5 bases, leaving 9 bases not matched to a gene. The CDR3 loop reads CASSSPGLVTTGELFF. For the CDR3, the DNA is TGTGCCAGCAGCTCACCGGGACTAGTAACTACCGGGGAGCTGTTTTTT. The full variable domain, rest sourced from reference TRBV7-8 and TRBJ2-2, is GAGVSQSPRYKVAKRGQDVALRCDPISGHVSLFWYQQALGQGPEFLTYFQNEAQLDKSGLPSDRFFAERPEGSVSTLKIQRTQQEDSAVYLCASSSPGLVTTGELFFGEGSRLTVL.

V and J are TRBV11-2 and TRBJ2-5; TRBD2 agrees at 12 bases. CDR1 is SGHAT and CDR2 is FQNNGV in the germline V gene. There are 17 residues in the CDR3. J was trimmed by 4 bases and V by 4 bases; bases with no gene match: 10. CDR3 in amino acids: CASSSETSGGGGETQYF. The CDR3 DNA follows: TGTGCCAGCAGCTCCGAGACTAGCGGGGGTGGGGGAGAGACCCAGTACTTC.

The CDR3 here is CASCSPLWARAQYF. CDR3 DNA sequence: TGTGCCAGCTGCTCACCCTTATGGGCCCGAGCGCAGTATTTT. V usage is TRBV28 and J usage is TRBJ2-3, with D unresolved. Looked up from germline, CDR1 is MDHEN and CDR2 is SYDVKM. The length of the CDR3 is 14 residues. V lost 8 bases to trimming and J lost 10 bases, with 22 bases between them. The full variable domain, with the rest looked up from reference TRBV28 and TRBJ2-3, is DVKVTQSSRYLVKRTGEKVFLECVQDMDHENMFWYRQDPGLGLRLIYFSYDVKMKEKGDIPEGYSVSREKKERFSLILESASTNQTSMYLCASCSPLWARAQYFGPGTRLTVL.

The genes are TRBV10-1 and TRBJ2-1; TRBD2 might be the D (6 bases). Germline-derived CDR1 and CDR2 are WNHNN and SYGVQD (reference sequence). V was cut by 7 bases and J by 2 bases, with 12 bases left in between. The CDR3 is made up of 14 amino acids. In DNA form, the CDR3 reads TGCGCCAGCAACCTTAGCGGACCCTACAATGAGCAGTTCTTC. It codes for CASNLSGPYNEQFF.

V and J are TRBV11-2 and TRBJ1-2; 7 bases map to TRBD1. Germline loops: CDR1 SGHAT, CDR2 FQNNGV. This CDR3 has 14 residues. Trimming took 0 bases from V and 5 from J; bases not matched to a gene: 3. The DNA of the CDR3 is TGTGCCAGCAGCTTAGAGACCAGGGGGTATGGCTACACCTTC. It specifies CASSLETRGYGYTF.

The chain has TRBV19 and TRBJ1-2; D possibly corresponds to TRBD1 (6 bases). Trimming left V 4 bases short and J 0 bases short, with 12 bases between. There are 15 residues in the CDR3. Germline V CDR1 and CDR2: LNHDA, SQIVND (reference sequence). CDR3 in DNA: TGTGCCAGTAGTACCACAGGGATGGCTAACTATGGCTACACCTTC. Its translation: CASSTTGMANYGYTF.

The chain links TRBV29-1 to TRBJ2-3; 8 bases map to TRBD1. Germline loops: CDR1 SQVTM, CDR2 ANQGSEA. The CDR3 totals 13 residues. Germline trimming cut 6 bases from V and 6 bases from J; bases unmatched to any gene: 8. This CDR3 is CSVADRARDTQYF. The CDR3 DNA reads as TGCAGCGTCGCGGACAGGGCAAGGGATACGCAGTATTTT.

The rearrangement uses TRBV27 and TRBJ2-7; 16 nucleotides line up with TRBD2. Germline CDR1 is MNHEY and CDR2 is SMNVEV (reference sequence). V shed 5 bases, J shed 1 base, and the junction held 11 bases outside the gene matches. The length of the CDR3 is 19 residues. CDR3 residues: CASSIRPGLAGGVSYEQYF. The CDR3 DNA is TGTGCCAGCAGTATCCGACCGGGACTAGCGGGAGGGGTGTCCTACGAGCAGTACTTC.

The chain uses TRBV5-4 and TRBJ2-6, with D possibly TRBD1 on 7 matching bases. The CDR3 consists of 16 residues. Per the germline V gene, CDR1 is SGHNT and CDR2 is YYREEE (reference sequence). Trimming took off 4 bases at V and 0 bases at J, with 11 bases between the two ends. This CDR3 is CASSPGDSSGANVLTF. For the CDR3, the DNA is TGTGCCAGCAGCCCGGGGGACAGCTCTGGGGCCAACGTCCTGACTTTC.